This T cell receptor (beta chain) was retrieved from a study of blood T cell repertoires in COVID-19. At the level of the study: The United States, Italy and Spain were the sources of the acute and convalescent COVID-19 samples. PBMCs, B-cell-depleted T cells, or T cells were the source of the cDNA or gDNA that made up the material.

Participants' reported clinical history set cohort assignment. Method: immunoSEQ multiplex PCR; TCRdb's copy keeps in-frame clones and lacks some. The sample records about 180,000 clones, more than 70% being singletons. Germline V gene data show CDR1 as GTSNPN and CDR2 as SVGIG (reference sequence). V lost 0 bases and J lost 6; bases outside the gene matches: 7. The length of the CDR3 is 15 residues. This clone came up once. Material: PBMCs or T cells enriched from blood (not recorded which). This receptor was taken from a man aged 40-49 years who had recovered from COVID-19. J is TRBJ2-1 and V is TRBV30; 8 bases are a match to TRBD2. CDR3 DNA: TGTGCCTGGAGTGTATCAGCGGGAGCGCTCAATGAGCAGTTCTTC. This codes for CAWSVSAGALNEQFF.